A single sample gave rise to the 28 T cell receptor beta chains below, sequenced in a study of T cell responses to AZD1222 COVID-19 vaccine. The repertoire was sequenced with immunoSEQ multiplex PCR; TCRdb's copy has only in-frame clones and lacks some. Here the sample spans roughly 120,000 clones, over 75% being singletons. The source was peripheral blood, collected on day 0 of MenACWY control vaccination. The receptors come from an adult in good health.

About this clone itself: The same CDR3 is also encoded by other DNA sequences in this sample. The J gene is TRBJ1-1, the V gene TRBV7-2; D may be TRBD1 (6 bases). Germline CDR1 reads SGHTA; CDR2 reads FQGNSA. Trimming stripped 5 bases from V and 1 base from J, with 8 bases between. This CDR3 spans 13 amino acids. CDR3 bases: TGTGCCAGCAGCCTGGGGGCGAACACTGAAGCTTTCTTT. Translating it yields CASSLGANTEAFF.

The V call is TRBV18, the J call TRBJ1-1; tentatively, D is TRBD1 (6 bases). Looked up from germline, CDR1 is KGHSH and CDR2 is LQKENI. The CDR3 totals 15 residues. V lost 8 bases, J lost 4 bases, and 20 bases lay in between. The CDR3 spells CASKGNQGMGTEAFF. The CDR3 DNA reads TGTGCCAGCAAGGGGAACCAGGGGATGGGCACTGAAGCTTTCTTT.

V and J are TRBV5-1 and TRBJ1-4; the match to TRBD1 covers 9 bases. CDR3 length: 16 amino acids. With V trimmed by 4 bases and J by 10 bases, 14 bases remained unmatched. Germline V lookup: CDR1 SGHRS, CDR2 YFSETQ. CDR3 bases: TGCGCCAGCAGCCTCACCGGCCGGGACAGGGAAGGAAAACTGTTTTTT. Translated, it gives CASSLTGRDREGKLFF.

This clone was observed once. The DNA of the CDR3 is TGTGCCAGCAGCCAAGAAGCTAGTTTCTACGAGCAGTACTTC. As protein: CASSQEASFYEQYF. This chain connects TRBV3-1 (or the pseudogene TRBV3-2) to TRBJ2-7; D remains ambiguous. Germline V lookup: CDR1 LGHDT, CDR2 YNNKEL (reference sequence). With 0 bases removed from V and 3 bases from J, the gap between germline ends came to 9 bases. The length of the CDR3 is 14 residues.

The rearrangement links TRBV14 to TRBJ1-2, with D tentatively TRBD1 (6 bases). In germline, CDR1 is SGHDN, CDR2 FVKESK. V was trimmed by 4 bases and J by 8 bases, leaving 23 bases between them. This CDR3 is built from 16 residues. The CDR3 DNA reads TGTGCCAGCAGCCCCATTCGGGCAGGGGTGCTCAGCGGCTACACCTTC. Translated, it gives CASSPIRAGVLSGYTF.

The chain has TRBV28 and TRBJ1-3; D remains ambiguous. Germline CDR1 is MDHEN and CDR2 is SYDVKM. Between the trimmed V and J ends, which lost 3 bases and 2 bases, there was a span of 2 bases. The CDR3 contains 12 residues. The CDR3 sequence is CASSFAGNTIYF. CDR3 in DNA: TGTGCCAGCAGTTTCGCTGGAAACACCATATATTTT.

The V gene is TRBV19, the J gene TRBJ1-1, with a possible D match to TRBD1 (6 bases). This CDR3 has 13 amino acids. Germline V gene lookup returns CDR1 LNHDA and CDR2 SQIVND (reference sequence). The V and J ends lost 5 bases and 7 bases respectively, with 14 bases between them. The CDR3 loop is CASSQGTRLEAFF. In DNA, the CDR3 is TGTGCCAGTAGTCAAGGGACAAGACTTGAAGCTTTCTTT.

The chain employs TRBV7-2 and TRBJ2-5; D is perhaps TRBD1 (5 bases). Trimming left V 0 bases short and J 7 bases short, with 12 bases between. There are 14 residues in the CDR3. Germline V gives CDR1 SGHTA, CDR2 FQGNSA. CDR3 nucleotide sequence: TGTGCCAGCAGCTTAGCTGGGGCTGCGGTGACCCAGTACTTC. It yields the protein CASSLAGAAVTQYF.

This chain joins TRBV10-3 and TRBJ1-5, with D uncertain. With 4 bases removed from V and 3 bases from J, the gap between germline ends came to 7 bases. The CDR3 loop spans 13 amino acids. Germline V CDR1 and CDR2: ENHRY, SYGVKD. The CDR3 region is CAISAGYNQPQHF. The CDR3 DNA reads TGTGCCATCAGTGCGGGCTACAATCAGCCCCAGCATTTT.

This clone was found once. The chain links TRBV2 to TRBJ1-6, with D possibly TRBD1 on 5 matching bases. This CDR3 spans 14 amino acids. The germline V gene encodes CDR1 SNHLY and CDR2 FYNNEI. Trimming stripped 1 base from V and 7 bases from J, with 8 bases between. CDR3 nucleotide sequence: TGTGCCAGCAGTGAAGGACGGACAAATTCACCCCTCCACTTT. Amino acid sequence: CASSEGRTNSPLHF.

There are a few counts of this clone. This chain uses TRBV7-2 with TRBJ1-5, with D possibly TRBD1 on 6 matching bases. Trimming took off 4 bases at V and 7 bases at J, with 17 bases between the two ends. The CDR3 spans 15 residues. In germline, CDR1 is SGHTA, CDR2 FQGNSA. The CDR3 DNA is TGTGCCAGCAGCTCCCCCCGGGGGGGGGCCCAGCCCCAGCATTTT. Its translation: CASSSPRGGAQPQHF.

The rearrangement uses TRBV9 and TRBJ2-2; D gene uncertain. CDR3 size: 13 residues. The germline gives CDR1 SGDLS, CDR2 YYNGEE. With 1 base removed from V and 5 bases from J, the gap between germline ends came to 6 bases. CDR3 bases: TGTGCCAGCAGCGTACAAGGAACCGGGGAGCTGTTTTTT. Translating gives CASSVQGTGELFF. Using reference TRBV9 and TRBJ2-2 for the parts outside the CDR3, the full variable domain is DSGVTQTPKHLITATGQRVTLRCSPRSGDLSVYWYQQSLDQGLQFLIQYYNGEERAKGNILERFSAQQFPDLHSELNLSSLELGDSALYFCASSVQGTGELFFGEGSRLTVL.

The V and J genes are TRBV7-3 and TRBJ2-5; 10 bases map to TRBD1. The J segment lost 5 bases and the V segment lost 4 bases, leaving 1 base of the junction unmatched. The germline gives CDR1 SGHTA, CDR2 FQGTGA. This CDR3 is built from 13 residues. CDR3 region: CASSWTGGETQYF. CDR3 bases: TGTGCCAGCAGCTGGACAGGGGGGGAGACCCAGTACTTC.

The CDR3 reads CSVGSSSYNEQFF. The CDR3 DNA reads TGCAGCGTTGGATCGTCCTCCTACAATGAGCAGTTCTTC. V gene TRBV29-1 combines with J gene TRBJ2-1; D is unresolved. CDR3 size: 13 residues. V lost 4 bases and J lost 0, with 7 bases in between. Germline CDR1 is SQVTM and CDR2 is ANQGSEA.

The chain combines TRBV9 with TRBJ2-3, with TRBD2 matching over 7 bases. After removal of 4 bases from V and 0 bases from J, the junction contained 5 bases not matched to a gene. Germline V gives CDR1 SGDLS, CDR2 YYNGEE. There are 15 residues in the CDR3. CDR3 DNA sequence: TGTGCCAGCAGCCGTGCGGGAGAGAGCACAGATACGCAGTATTTT. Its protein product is CASSRAGESTDTQYF.

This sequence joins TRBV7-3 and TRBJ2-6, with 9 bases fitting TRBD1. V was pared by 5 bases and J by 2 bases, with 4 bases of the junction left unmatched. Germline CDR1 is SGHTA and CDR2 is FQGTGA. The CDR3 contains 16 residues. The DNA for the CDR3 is TGTGCCAGCAGCCCGTGGACAGGGGCTGGGGCCAACGTCCTGACTTTC. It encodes CASSPWTGAGANVLTF.

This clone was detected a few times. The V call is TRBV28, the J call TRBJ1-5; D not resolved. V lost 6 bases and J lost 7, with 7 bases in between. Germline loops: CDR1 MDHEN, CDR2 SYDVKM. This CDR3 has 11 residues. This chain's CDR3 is CASSRRQPQHF. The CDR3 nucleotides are TGTGCCAGCAGCCGACGCCAGCCCCAGCATTTT.

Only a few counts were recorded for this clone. The DNA for the CDR3 is TGTGCCAGCAGCCAAGAAGGGCGGAGTAGGGGATGGGGAAAACTGTTTTTT. Translating it yields CASSQEGRSRGWGKLFF. The chain combines TRBV14 with TRBJ1-4; perhaps TRBD1 as D (5 bases). The V end was cut by 0 bases, the J end by 10 bases, with 21 bases between. The CDR3 runs 17 residues. The germline V gene encodes CDR1 SGHDN and CDR2 FVKESK.

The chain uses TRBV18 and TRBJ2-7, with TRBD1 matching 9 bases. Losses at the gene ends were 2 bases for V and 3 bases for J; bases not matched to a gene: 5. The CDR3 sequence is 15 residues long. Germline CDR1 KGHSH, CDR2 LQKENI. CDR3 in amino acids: CASSPSPGQGYEQYF. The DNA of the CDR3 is TGTGCCAGCTCACCATCTCCGGGACAGGGCTACGAGCAGTACTTC.

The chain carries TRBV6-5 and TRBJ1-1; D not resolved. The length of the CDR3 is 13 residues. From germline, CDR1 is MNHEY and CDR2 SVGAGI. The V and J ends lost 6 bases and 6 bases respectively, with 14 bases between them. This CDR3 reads CASRTSRVAEAFF. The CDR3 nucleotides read TGTGCCAGCAGAACCTCTAGGGTTGCTGAAGCTTTCTTT.

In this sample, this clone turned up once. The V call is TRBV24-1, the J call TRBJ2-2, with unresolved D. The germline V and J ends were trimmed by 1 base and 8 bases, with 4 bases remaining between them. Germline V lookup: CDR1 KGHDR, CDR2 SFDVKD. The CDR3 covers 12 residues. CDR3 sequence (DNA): TGTGCCACCAGTGATTTCAGAGGGGAGCTGTTTTTT. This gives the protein CATSDFRGELFF.

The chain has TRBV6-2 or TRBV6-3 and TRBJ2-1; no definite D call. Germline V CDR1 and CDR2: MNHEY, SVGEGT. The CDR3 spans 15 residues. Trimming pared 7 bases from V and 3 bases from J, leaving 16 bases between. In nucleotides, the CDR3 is TGTGCCAGCACTTATAACCCCTACTACTACAATGAGCAGTTCTTC. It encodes CASTYNPYYYNEQFF.

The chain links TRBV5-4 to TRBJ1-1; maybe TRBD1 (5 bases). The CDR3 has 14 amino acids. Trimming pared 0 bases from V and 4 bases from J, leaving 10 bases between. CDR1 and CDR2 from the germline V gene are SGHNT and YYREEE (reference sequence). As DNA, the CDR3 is TGTGCCAGCAGCTTGGCGGGGGATGCCACTGAAGCTTTCTTT. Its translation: CASSLAGDATEAFF.

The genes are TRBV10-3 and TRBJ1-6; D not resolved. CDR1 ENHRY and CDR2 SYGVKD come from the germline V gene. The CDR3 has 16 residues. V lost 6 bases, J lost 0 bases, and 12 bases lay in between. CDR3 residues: CAIRQAPSSYNSPLHF. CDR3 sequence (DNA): TGTGCCATCAGGCAGGCCCCGAGCTCCTATAATTCACCCCTCCACTTT.

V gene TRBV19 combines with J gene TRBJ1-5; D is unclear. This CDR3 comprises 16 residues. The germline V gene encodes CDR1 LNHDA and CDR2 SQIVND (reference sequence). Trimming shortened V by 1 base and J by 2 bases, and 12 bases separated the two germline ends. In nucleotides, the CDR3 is TGTGCCAGTAGTATAGCTAAGGGCATGGGCAATCAGCCCCAGCATTTT. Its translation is CASSIAKGMGNQPQHF. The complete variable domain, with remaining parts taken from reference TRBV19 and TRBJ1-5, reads DGGITQSPKYLFRKEGQNVTLSCEQNLNHDAMYWYRQDPGQGLRLIYYSQIVNDFQKGDIAEGYSVSREKKESFPLTVTSAQKNPTAFYLCASSIAKGMGNQPQHFGDGTRLSIL.

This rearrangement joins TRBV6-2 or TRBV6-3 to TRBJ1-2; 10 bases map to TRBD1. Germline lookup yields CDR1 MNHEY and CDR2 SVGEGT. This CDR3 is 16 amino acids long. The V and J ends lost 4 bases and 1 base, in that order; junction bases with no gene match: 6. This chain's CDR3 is CASSSTGGFYNYGYTF. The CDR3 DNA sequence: TGTGCCAGCAGTTCGACAGGGGGCTTCTATAACTATGGCTACACCTTC.

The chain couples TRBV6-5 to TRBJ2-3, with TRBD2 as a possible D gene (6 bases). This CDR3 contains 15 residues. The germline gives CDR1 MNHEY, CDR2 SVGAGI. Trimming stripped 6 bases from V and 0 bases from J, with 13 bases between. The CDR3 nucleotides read TGTGCCAGCAGCCCCGGACGGGAGAGCACAGATACGCAGTATTTT. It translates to CASSPGRESTDTQYF.

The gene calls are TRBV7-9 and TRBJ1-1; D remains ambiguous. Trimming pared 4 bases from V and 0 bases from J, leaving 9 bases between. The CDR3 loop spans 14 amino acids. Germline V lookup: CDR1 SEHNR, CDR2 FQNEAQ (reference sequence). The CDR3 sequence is CASSSQAMNTEAFF. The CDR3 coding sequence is TGTGCCAGCAGCTCACAAGCTATGAACACTGAAGCTTTCTTT.